The 20 T cell receptor beta chains reported below all come from one sample, sequenced in a study of blood T cells in healthy people across ages. Then a second PCR, running roughly 7 to 11 cycles, was carried out with a sample-barcoded 5' primer and a J-beta primer mix. A single record per CDR3 protein comes from TCRdb applying MiXCR to the 5' RACE reads. The repertoire has 1.2 million to 1.5 million distinct CDR3 sequences, around 59% of them found once; the top ten carry over 6.5%. Specimen: blood. These receptors were obtained from a man aged 18 to 30 in good health.

There are a few counts of this clonotype. The chain recombines TRBV4-2 with TRBJ2-4; no firm D call. This CDR3 is 16 amino acids long. Per germline, CDR1 LGHNA and CDR2 YNFKEQ. V lost 0 bases and J 1 base, leaving 10 bases between the germline ends. CDR3 bases: TGTGCCAGCAGCCAAGAAGGATCCAGGGCCAAAAACATTCAGTACTTC. It is translated as CASSQEGSRAKNIQYF.

The rearrangement joins TRBV27 to TRBJ1-1; perhaps TRBD1 as D (6 bases). V was trimmed by 8 bases and J by 1 base, leaving 17 bases between them. From germline, CDR1 is MNHEY and CDR2 SMNVEV (reference sequence). The CDR3 has 15 residues. The CDR3 nucleotides read TGTGCCAGCTGGGGGCGGGGAGGAGAGAACACTGAAGCTTTCTTT. Translated: CASWGRGGENTEAFF.

The gene calls are TRBV6-1 and TRBJ2-7; 9 nucleotides match TRBD2. The CDR3 has 12 residues. Germline CDR1 MNHNS, CDR2 SASEGT. With V trimmed by 10 bases and J by 5 bases, 6 bases remained unmatched. The CDR3 loop is CATGTSLNEQYF. The CDR3 coding sequence is TGTGCCACCGGGACTAGCTTAAACGAGCAGTACTTC.

The chain combines TRBV14 with TRBJ2-4, with 7 bases that match TRBD2. The J call is in doubt because the DNA end fits TRBJ2-7 better. This CDR3 has 14 amino acids. From germline, CDR1 is SGHDN and CDR2 FVKESK. The CDR3 DNA is TGTGCCAGCAGCTACTGGGAGGGAAAGTCCGAGCAGTACTTC. Encoded protein: CASSYWEGKSEQYF.

This clonotype showed up just a few times. The chain joins TRBV12-3 or TRBV12-4 to TRBJ1-5; D possibly corresponds to TRBD1 (6 bases). CDR3 size: 15 residues. V lost 5 bases and J lost 5, with 16 bases in between. The CDR3 here is CASSGTYRADQPQHF. The CDR3 coding sequence is TGTGCCAGCAGTGGTACCTACAGGGCGGATCAGCCCCAGCATTTT.

The chain uses TRBV6-2 or TRBV6-3 and TRBJ2-1; D is perhaps TRBD1 (5 bases). Germline V CDR1 and CDR2: MNHEY, SVGEGT. The CDR3 loop spans 13 amino acids. The V end lost 7 bases, the J end lost 4 bases, and 11 bases lay between the germline ends. DNA of the CDR3: TGTGCCAGCACCAGGGTATCTTACAATGAGCAGTTCTTC. Translation: CASTRVSYNEQFF.

This clonotype was observed a few times. The chain carries TRBV6-5 and TRBJ1-2; 9 nucleotides line up with TRBD1. Germline V gives CDR1 MNHEY, CDR2 SVGAGI. CDR3 size: 12 residues. After removal of 6 bases from V and 13 bases from J, the junction contained 9 bases not matched to a gene. The CDR3 DNA sequence: TGTGCCAGCAGATCCGGGACAGGGAAGGGCACCTTC. Translation: CASRSGTGKGTF.

This clonotype showed up just a few times. The chain combines TRBV12-3 or TRBV12-4 with TRBJ2-7; 9 bases agree with TRBD1. This CDR3 spans 16 amino acids. V was clipped by 5 bases and J by 1 base; unmatched bases: 9. For the CDR3, the DNA is TGTGCCAGCAGTCTGGGACAGGGACGAGGTTCCTACGAGCAGTACTTC. Its protein is CASSLGQGRGSYEQYF.

This clonotype occurred once. The CDR3 DNA sequence: TGCAGCGCTGGGCGGATCTCCTACGAGCAGTACTTC. It is translated as CSAGRISYEQYF. V usage is TRBV29-1 and J usage is TRBJ2-7; D is ambiguous. CDR1 and CDR2 from the germline V gene are SQVTM and ANQGSEA. The CDR3 runs to 12 residues. Trimming stripped 7 bases from V and 0 bases from J, with 10 bases between.

This chain links TRBV7-9 with TRBJ2-3, with D unresolved. Germline assignment: CDR1 SEHNR and CDR2 FQNEAQ (reference sequence). Trimming stripped 3 bases from V and 2 bases from J, with 12 bases between. The CDR3 has 15 amino acids. The CDR3 protein is CASSFLADTTDTQYF. The CDR3 nucleotides are TGTGCCAGCAGCTTCTTGGCGGATACCACAGATACGCAGTATTTT.

V is TRBV12-3 or TRBV12-4 and J is TRBJ2-1; TRBD2 aligns across 7 bases. The CDR3 is 15 amino acids. Trimming removed 2 bases from V and 5 bases from J; junction bases left unmatched: 6. CDR3 loop: CASSLRGGADNEQFF. In DNA, the CDR3 is TGTGCCAGCAGTTTACGGGGAGGGGCGGACAATGAGCAGTTCTTC.

This clonotype occurred a few times. The chain combines TRBV10-3 with TRBJ2-7; weak D call: TRBD2 (5 bases). CDR1 and CDR2 from the germline V gene are ENHRY and SYGVKD. Trimming removed 4 bases from V and 0 bases from J, with 13 bases in between. The CDR3 length is 15 residues. The DNA for the CDR3 is TGTGCCATCAGTGGGGCGGGCTTAGCCTCCTACGAGCAGTACTTC. Protein sequence: CAISGAGLASYEQYF.

The count of this clonotype is one. V is TRBV29-1 and J is TRBJ2-3, with TRBD2 matching over 7 bases. The CDR3 extends over 14 amino acids. Trimming cost V 4 bases and J 8 bases; bases outside gene matches: 12. Germline V CDR1 and CDR2: SQVTM, ANQGSEA. This CDR3 reads CSVAQEAGISTQYF. DNA of the CDR3: TGCAGCGTTGCCCAGGAAGCGGGAATCTCTACGCAGTATTTT.

Of note for this clonotype: One end of the junction does not line up with germline, which may come from a read error. The chain employs TRBV5-5 and TRBJ1-6; perhaps TRBD1 as D (6 bases). CDR3 length: 15 residues. Germline CDR1 reads SGHKS; CDR2 reads YYEKEE (reference sequence). The CDR3 here is CASHRDTAYTSPLHF. The CDR3 DNA reads as TGTGCCAGCCACCGGGACACGGCCTATACTTCACCCCTCCACTTT.

This rearrangement joins TRBV4-2 to TRBJ1-1; D remains unclear. This CDR3 spans 15 amino acids. V was clipped by 1 base and J by 1 base, with 10 bases between them. Germline V gene lookup returns CDR1 LGHNA and CDR2 YNFKEQ. The CDR3 DNA reads TGTGCCAGCAGCCAAGTGGTTCCGGCGAACACTGAAGCTTTCTTT. Translating gives CASSQVVPANTEAFF.

The chain recombines TRBV20-1 with TRBJ2-7; 8 nucleotides match TRBD2. The J call is doubtful: the DNA matches TRBJ2-5 better. The CDR3 length is 13 residues. Germline CDR1 reads DFQATT; CDR2 reads SNEGSKA (reference sequence). The chain's CDR3 is CSARPGLGRTQYF. The CDR3 coding sequence is TGCAGTGCACGTCCGGGACTAGGACGGACCCAGTACTTC.

The V gene is TRBV27, the J gene TRBJ1-4; 7 nucleotides align to TRBD1. This CDR3 comprises 14 residues. In germline, CDR1 is MNHEY, CDR2 SMNVEV (reference sequence). The V gene end was trimmed by 6 bases and the J gene end by 10 bases; junction bases not matched to a gene: 11. DNA for the CDR3: TGTGCCAGCAGCTTTTACAGGGGAGGGGTAAAACTGTTTTTT. This codes for CASSFYRGGVKLFF.

This clonotype was observed a few times. V is TRBV12-3 or TRBV12-4 and J is TRBJ2-7; the D call may be TRBD1 or TRBD2 (5 bases each). Trimming pared 3 bases from V and 6 bases from J, leaving 9 bases between. The CDR3 consists of 12 residues. CDR3 loop: CASSFGAGEQYF. CDR3 in DNA: TGTGCCAGCAGTTTTGGGGCGGGCGAGCAGTACTTC.

With regard to this clonotype: A junction boundary mismatches the germline segment, possibly from a read error. The rearrangement joins TRBV10-3 to TRBJ1-5; a weak D match, TRBD1 (6 bases). Looked up from germline, CDR1 is ENHRY and CDR2 is SYGVKD. This CDR3 region has 15 residues. As DNA, the CDR3 is TGTGCCAGCAGTGGGAGGGGGGGCGAGAATCAGCCCCAGCATTTT. The encoded protein is CASSGRGGENQPQHF.

The V gene is TRBV7-9, the J gene TRBJ2-1, with 12 bases matching TRBD2. V was clipped by 5 bases and J by 0 bases; unmatched bases: 8. The CDR3 runs to 18 residues. Looked up from germline, CDR1 is SEHNR and CDR2 is FQNEAQ (reference sequence). The CDR3 nucleotides are TGTGCCAGCAGCGTGACTAGCGGGGGCCGATTCTCCTACAATGAGCAGTTCTTC. Its protein product is CASSVTSGGRFSYNEQFF.